The 17 T cell receptor beta chains listed next were all sequenced from one sample in a study of T cells in localized non-small cell lung cancer. The method was immunoSEQ multiplex PCR; TCRdb's version includes in-frame clones alone and lacks a portion of them. The table records 72,000 or so clones, roughly four fifths of them present only once. Specimen: peripheral blood, collected before any cancer treatment. The receptors here all came from a female donor over 55 with stage I lung adenocarcinoma.

The chain recombines TRBV30 with TRBJ1-5; 8 positions match TRBD1. The CDR3 covers 18 residues. CDR1 is GTSNPN, CDR2 SVGIG, per germline (reference sequence). V was clipped by 2 bases and J by 2 bases; unmatched bases: 14. This chain's CDR3 is CAWSTDRDYSKGNQPQHF. The CDR3 DNA is TGTGCCTGGAGTACGGACAGGGACTACTCTAAGGGCAATCAGCCCCAGCATTTT.

The chain joins TRBV18 to TRBJ2-1; 7 bases fit TRBD2. Per the germline V gene, CDR1 is KGHSH and CDR2 is LQKENI. This CDR3 spans 14 amino acids. The V and J ends lost 6 bases and 12 bases, in that order; junction bases with no gene match: 14. The CDR3 region is CASSRGVAEVVQFF. As DNA, the CDR3 is TGTGCCAGCTCCCGGGGGGTAGCGGAGGTGGTGCAGTTCTTC. Based on the CDR3 plus reference TRBV18 and TRBJ2-1, the full variable domain is NAGVMQNPRHLVRRRGQEARLRCSPMKGHSHVYWYRQLPEEGLKFMVYLQKENIIDESGMPKERFSAEFPKEGPSILRIQQVVRGDSAAYFCASSRGVAEVVQFFGPGTRLTVL.

The J gene is TRBJ1-2, the V gene TRBV6-5; the match to TRBD1 covers 7 bases. The germline V gene encodes CDR1 MNHEY and CDR2 SVGAGI. This CDR3 is built from 15 residues. Trimming took 5 bases from V and 0 from J; bases not matched to a gene: 6. The CDR3 region has the DNA TGTGCCAGCAGTCCCAGGGGGGGGACTAACTATGGCTACACCTTC. Translating it yields CASSPRGGTNYGYTF.

This clone was seen more than once but under ten times. The rearrangement uses TRBV7-9 and TRBJ2-5; the D call may be TRBD1 or TRBD2 (6 bases each). Trimming removed 3 bases at V and 5 bases at J, with 19 bases between. Germline V gene data show CDR1 as SEHNR and CDR2 as FQNEAQ (reference sequence). This CDR3 comprises 16 residues. The CDR3 is CASSLDLGGMGETQYF. In nucleotides, the CDR3 is TGTGCCAGCAGCTTGGATCTAGGGGGGATGGGGGAGACCCAGTACTTC.

The chain joins TRBV6-5 to TRBJ1-2; tentative D call: TRBD1 (6 bases). V lost 0 bases and J 0 bases, leaving 11 bases between the germline ends. This CDR3 contains 16 residues. Germline CDR1 is MNHEY and CDR2 is SVGAGI. CDR3 region: CASSYSSRGPNYGYTF. In DNA, the CDR3 is TGTGCCAGCAGTTACTCGAGCAGGGGTCCTAACTATGGCTACACCTTC.

The V and J genes are TRBV19 and TRBJ1-4, with 9 bases aligning to TRBD1. Germline loops: CDR1 LNHDA, CDR2 SQIVND (reference sequence). CDR3 length equals 14 residues. The J segment lost 10 bases and the V segment lost 4 bases, leaving 7 bases of the junction unmatched. The CDR3 sequence: CASSSLGQGTKLFF. The CDR3 DNA follows: TGTGCCAGTAGTAGTTTGGGACAGGGAACAAAACTGTTTTTT.

The chain joins TRBV27 to TRBJ1-1, with D unresolved. The CDR3 extends over 15 amino acids. CDR1 and CDR2 (germline): MNHEY, SMNVEV (reference sequence). Deletions cut 4 bases from V and 5 bases from J, with 17 bases between. CDR3 amino acids: CASSSLPNPGTEAFF. The CDR3 nucleotides are TGTGCCAGCAGTTCCCTACCGAATCCGGGAACTGAAGCTTTCTTT.

The gene calls are TRBV4-2 and TRBJ2-1; the D is unclear. Germline V lookup: CDR1 LGHNA, CDR2 YNFKEQ. The V end lost 0 bases, the J end lost 9 bases, and 9 bases lay between the germline ends. This CDR3 is 13 amino acids long. CDR3 DNA: TGTGCCAGCAGCCAAGATCCCCCTAGTGAGCAGTTCTTC. This gives the protein CASSQDPPSEQFF.

The CDR3 here is CASSVFSGGVRDEKLFF. CDR3 coding DNA: TGTGCCAGCAGTGTGTTCTCTGGCGGGGTTCGAGATGAAAAACTGTTTTTT. V is TRBV25-1 and J is TRBJ1-4; D is unresolved. Trimming stripped 4 bases from V and 6 bases from J, with 21 bases between. Germline V gives CDR1 MGHDK, CDR2 SYGVNS. The CDR3 consists of 17 residues.

The chain links TRBV15 to TRBJ2-2, with D perhaps matching TRBD1 (6 bases). Germline V gene lookup returns CDR1 LNHNV and CDR2 YYDKDF (reference sequence). The V and J ends lost 8 bases and 6 bases respectively, with 22 bases between them. The CDR3 spans 16 residues. CDR3 DNA sequence: TGTGCCACCCAGAGTCCCAGGGGCGTGTTGTCCGGGGAGCTGTTTTTT. Protein product: CATQSPRGVLSGELFF.

The chain recombines TRBV28 with TRBJ2-7; perhaps D is TRBD1 or TRBD2 (5 bases each). Germline lookup yields CDR1 MDHEN and CDR2 SYDVKM. Trimming took off 3 bases at V and 6 bases at J, with 12 bases between the two ends. The CDR3 loop spans 13 amino acids. Written as DNA, the CDR3 is TGTGCCAGCAGTTTTTCTACTAGGGGCGAGCAGTACTTC. This sequence encodes CASSFSTRGEQYF.

The rearrangement uses TRBV19 and TRBJ2-2; no reliable D call. V was pared by 3 bases and J by 6 bases, with 11 bases between. The CDR3 is 14 amino acids. CDR1 is LNHDA and CDR2 is SQIVND in the germline V gene (reference sequence). The CDR3 DNA reads TGTGCCAGTAGTATTAAGCATGGACCCGGGGAGCTGTTTTTT. Translation: CASSIKHGPGELFF.

CDR3 DNA sequence: TGTGCCAGCACCTACCTCGGGCGCGGACCCACAGATACGCAGTATTTT. Encoded protein: CASTYLGRGPTDTQYF. V gene TRBV6-6 combines with J gene TRBJ2-3, with no clear D. V lost 7 bases to trimming and J lost 2 bases, with 19 bases between them. Germline CDR1 reads MNHNY; CDR2 reads SVGAGI (reference sequence). The CDR3 is 16 residues long.

The V gene is TRBV19, the J gene TRBJ1-2; perhaps TRBD1 as D (5 bases). This CDR3 is 15 amino acids long. V shed 5 bases and J shed 0 bases, with 13 bases lying between them. The V gene's germline CDR1 is LNHDA and CDR2 SQIVND (reference sequence). In DNA form, the CDR3 reads TGTGCCAGTAGTGGCTCCGGGACGGCTAACTATGGCTACACCTTC. This gives the protein CASSGSGTANYGYTF.

The genes are TRBV5-1 and TRBJ2-1, with TRBD2 matching 13 bases. The CDR3 has 18 amino acids. The J segment lost 1 base and the V segment lost 2 bases, leaving 6 bases of the junction unmatched. Germline assignment: CDR1 SGHRS and CDR2 YFSETQ. The CDR3 DNA reads TGCGCCAGCAGCTTCTTCCGGACTAGCGGGAGTTCCTACAATGAGCAGTTCTTC. This gives the protein CASSFFRTSGSSYNEQFF.

Details on this clone: At one of its ends the junction is not consistent with the germline gene, which may arise from a read error. The chain joins TRBV4-2 to TRBJ2-1; D tentatively reads TRBD1 or TRBD2 (6 bases each). The length of the CDR3 is 16 residues. Germline lookup yields CDR1 LGHNA and CDR2 YNFKEQ. CDR3 protein: CAGSQERAGKGGEQFF. The DNA of the CDR3 is TGTGCCGGCAGCCAAGAGCGGGCGGGGAAAGGGGGTGAGCAGTTCTTC.

The chain joins TRBV6-5 to TRBJ1-2; 7 bases fit TRBD1. V lost 3 bases, J lost 6 bases, and 10 bases stayed unmatched. Looked up from germline, CDR1 is MNHEY and CDR2 is SVGAGI. This CDR3 is built from 15 residues. For the CDR3, the DNA is TGTGCCAGCAGTTATTCGTCGAGGGGGCGAAATGGCTACACCTTC. Its translation is CASSYSSRGRNGYTF.